One sample yielded the 8 T cell receptor beta chains listed below, sequenced in a study of CD4 T cells in relation to SARS-CoV-2 and coronaviruses. No antigen is known for these receptors. The unexposed donors gave CD4+ T cells in about 2011-2018, prior to COVID-19. Isolation of CD4+ T cells took place after approximately eleven days in culture. The protocol was immunoSEQ multiplex PCR, while the TCRdb copy is restricted to in-frame clones and leaves out a portion. The sample lists about 21,000 clones, around three quarters occurring once. The material sequenced was CD4+ T cells from PBMCs, cultured in vitro. Receptor source: a human donor in good health.

The CDR3 nucleotides read TGTGCCAGCAGTGAAGGGGACAGGGGAGTGGAGACCCAGTACTTC. Its translation is CASSEGDRGVETQYF. V gene TRBV6-1 combines with J gene TRBJ2-5; 10 bases line up with TRBD1. V lost 1 base, J lost 5 bases, and 4 bases stayed unmatched. The germline gives CDR1 MNHNS, CDR2 SASEGT. CDR3 size: 15 residues.

The chain joins TRBV2 to TRBJ2-7, with 12 bases lining up with TRBD2. The trim removed 4 bases at V and 6 bases at J, leaving 7 bases unmatched. The germline V gene has CDR1 SNHLY and CDR2 FYNNEI. The CDR3 covers 15 residues. The CDR3 protein is CASSGRLAGVGEQYF. As DNA, the CDR3 is TGTGCCAGCAGTGGAAGACTAGCGGGAGTAGGCGAGCAGTACTTC.

The CDR3 DNA sequence: TGTGCCACCAGTGACCCCATTATCCACGAGCAGTACTTC. This gives the protein CATSDPIIHEQYF. The V call is TRBV24-1, the J call TRBJ2-7; D is ambiguous. Per germline, CDR1 KGHDR and CDR2 SFDVKD. With 4 bases removed from V and 5 bases from J, the gap between germline ends came to 11 bases. This CDR3 spans 13 amino acids.

V and J are TRBV24-1 and TRBJ2-1, with 8 nucleotides matching TRBD2. With 0 bases clipped from V and 0 bases from J, the junction kept 3 bases outside the gene matches. Germline lookup yields CDR1 KGHDR and CDR2 SFDVKD. The CDR3 runs to 17 residues. The CDR3 sequence is CATSDLQSGSSYNEQFF. The CDR3 bases are TGTGCCACCAGTGATTTGCAAAGCGGGAGCTCCTACAATGAGCAGTTCTTC.

The chain couples TRBV6-5 to TRBJ2-6, with D possibly matching TRBD2 (5 bases). This CDR3 is 16 amino acids long. CDR1 is MNHEY, CDR2 SVGAGI, per germline. V shed 0 bases and J shed 4 bases, with 10 bases lying between them. CDR3 in DNA: TGTGCCAGCAGTTACTCCGGGGATTCCGGGGCCAACGTCCTGACTTTC. It translates to CASSYSGDSGANVLTF.

This clone turned up a few times. The chain carries TRBV10-3 and TRBJ2-5; 7 bases line up with TRBD1. Unmatched junction bases numbered 3, after V lost 5 bases and J lost 3 bases. CDR3 length equals 13 residues. Germline lookup yields CDR1 ENHRY and CDR2 SYGVKD. The CDR3 bases are TGTGCCATCAGTCTAGACAGGGAAGAGACCCAGTACTTC. It yields the protein CAISLDREETQYF.

This clone was picked up one time. The chain combines TRBV28 with TRBJ2-3; possibly TRBD1 or TRBD2 for D (5 bases each). The V gene's germline CDR1 is MDHEN and CDR2 SYDVKM. The CDR3 runs to 17 residues. The ends were cut back, 2 bases at V and 2 bases at J, with 17 bases in the middle. CDR3 sequence (DNA): TGTGCCAGCAGTTTAGTATATTCGGGGCTTCCCACAGATACGCAGTATTTT. Protein: CASSLVYSGLPTDTQYF. Supplemented by reference TRBV28 and TRBJ2-3, the full variable domain reads DVKVTQSSRYLVKRTGEKVFLECVQDMDHENMFWYRQDPGLGLRLIYFSYDVKMKEKGDIPEGYSVSREKKERFSLILESASTNQTSMYLCASSLVYSGLPTDTQYFGPGTRLTVL.

The chain joins TRBV19 to TRBJ1-1; TRBD1 might be the D (6 bases). The CDR3 contains 16 residues. V was cut by 5 bases and J by 6 bases, with 22 bases left in between. Germline CDR1 is LNHDA and CDR2 is SQIVND (reference sequence). The CDR3 coding sequence is TGTGCCAGTAGTCCCGACCCCCTAGGGGGGGCGCCTGAAGCTTTCTTT. Protein: CASSPDPLGGAPEAFF.